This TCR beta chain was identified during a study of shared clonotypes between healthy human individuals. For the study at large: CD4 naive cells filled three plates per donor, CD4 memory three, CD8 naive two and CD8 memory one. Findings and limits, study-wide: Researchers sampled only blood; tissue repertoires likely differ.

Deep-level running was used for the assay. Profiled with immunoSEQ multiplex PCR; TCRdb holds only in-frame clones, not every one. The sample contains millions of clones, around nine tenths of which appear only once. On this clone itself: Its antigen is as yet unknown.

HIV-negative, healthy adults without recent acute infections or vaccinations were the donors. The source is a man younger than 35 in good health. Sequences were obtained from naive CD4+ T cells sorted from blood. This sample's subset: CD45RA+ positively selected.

CDR3 nucleotide sequence: TGTGCCAGCAGCTTAAGGGCAGAACATTCACCCCTCCACTTT. Translating it yields CASSLRAEHSPLHF. The genes are TRBV7-3 and TRBJ1-6; D is unclear. The CDR3 is 14 residues long. CDR1 and CDR2 (germline): SGHTA, FQGTGA. With 1 base removed from V and 8 bases from J, the gap between germline ends came to 9 bases.